This T cell receptor beta chain was sequenced in a study of blood T cell repertoires in COVID-19. As concerns this clone: Other DNA sequences in this specimen translate into the identical CDR3.

The protocol was immunoSEQ multiplex PCR, while the TCRdb copy is restricted to in-frame clones and leaves out a portion. Here the sample spans under 250,000 clones, more than 70% being singletons. The CDR3 runs 13 residues. The germline V gene has CDR1 SGHTS and CDR2 YDEGEE. Trimming removed 1 base at V and 3 bases at J, with 6 bases between. The sequence came from a woman over 75 with COVID-19, enrolled during active disease. The chain combines TRBV5-8 with TRBJ2-3; a weak D match, TRBD2 (5 bases). Sequences were obtained from peripheral blood. The CDR3 DNA follows: TGTGCCAGCAGCTTGCCGGGGACAGATACGCAGTATTTT. Its protein product is CASSLPGTDTQYF.